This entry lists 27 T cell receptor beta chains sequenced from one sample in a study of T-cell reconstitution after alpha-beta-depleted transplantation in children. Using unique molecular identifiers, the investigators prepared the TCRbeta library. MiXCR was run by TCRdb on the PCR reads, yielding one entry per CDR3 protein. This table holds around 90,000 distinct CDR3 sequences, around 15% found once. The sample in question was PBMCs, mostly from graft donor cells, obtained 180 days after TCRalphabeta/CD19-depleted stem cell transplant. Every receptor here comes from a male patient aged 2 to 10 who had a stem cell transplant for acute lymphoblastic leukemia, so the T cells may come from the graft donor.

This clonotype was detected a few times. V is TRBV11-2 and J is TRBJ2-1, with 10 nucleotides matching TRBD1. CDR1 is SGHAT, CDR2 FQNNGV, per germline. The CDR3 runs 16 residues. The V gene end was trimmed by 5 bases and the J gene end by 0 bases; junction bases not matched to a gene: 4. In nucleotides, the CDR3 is TGTGCCAGCAGCCTGGGACAGGGGAGCTCCTACAATGAGCAGTTCTTC. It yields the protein CASSLGQGSSYNEQFF.

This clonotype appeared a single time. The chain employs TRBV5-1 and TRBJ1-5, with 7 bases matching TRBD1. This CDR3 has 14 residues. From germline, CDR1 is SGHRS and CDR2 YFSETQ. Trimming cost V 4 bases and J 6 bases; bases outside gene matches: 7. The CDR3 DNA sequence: TGCGCCAGCAGCCCGGAGACAGGGCTTCAGCCCCAGCATTTT. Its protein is CASSPETGLQPQHF.

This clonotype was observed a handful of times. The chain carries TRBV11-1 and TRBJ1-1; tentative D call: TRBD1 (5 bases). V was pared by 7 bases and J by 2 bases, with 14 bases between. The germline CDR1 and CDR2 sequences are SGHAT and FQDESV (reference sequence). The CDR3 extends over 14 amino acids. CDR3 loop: CASTIGGRNTEAFF. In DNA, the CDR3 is TGTGCCAGCACCATCGGGGGTCGTAACACTGAAGCTTTCTTT. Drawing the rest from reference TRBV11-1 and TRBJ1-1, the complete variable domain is EAEVAQSPRYKITEKSQAVAFWCDPISGHATLYWYRQILGQGPELLVQFQDESVVDDSQLPKDRFSAERLKGVDSTLKIQPAELGDSAMYLCASTIGGRNTEAFFGQGTRLTVV.

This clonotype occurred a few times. CDR3 DNA sequence: TGTGCCGCAGGGGGACAGTTCTTC. Protein product: CAAGGQFF. The chain couples TRBV27 to TRBJ2-1; TRBD1 matches 7 bases. Germline V gene lookup returns CDR1 MNHEY and CDR2 SMNVEV (reference sequence). The CDR3 has 8 amino acids. The V and J ends lost 11 bases and 13 bases, in that order; junction bases with no gene match: 2.

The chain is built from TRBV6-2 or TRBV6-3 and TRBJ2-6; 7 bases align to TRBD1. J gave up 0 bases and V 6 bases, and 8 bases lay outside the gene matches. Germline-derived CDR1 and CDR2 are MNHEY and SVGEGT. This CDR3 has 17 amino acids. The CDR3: CASSHSTGNSGANVLTF. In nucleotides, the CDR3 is TGTGCCAGCAGCCACTCGACAGGGAACTCTGGGGCCAACGTCCTGACTTTC.

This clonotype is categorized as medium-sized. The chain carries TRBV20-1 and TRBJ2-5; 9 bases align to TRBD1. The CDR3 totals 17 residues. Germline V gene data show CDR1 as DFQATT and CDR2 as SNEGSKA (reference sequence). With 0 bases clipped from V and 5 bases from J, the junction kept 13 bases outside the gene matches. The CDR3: CSAREDVTGQGWETQYF. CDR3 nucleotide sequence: TGCAGTGCTAGAGAGGACGTCACGGGACAGGGCTGGGAGACCCAGTACTTC.

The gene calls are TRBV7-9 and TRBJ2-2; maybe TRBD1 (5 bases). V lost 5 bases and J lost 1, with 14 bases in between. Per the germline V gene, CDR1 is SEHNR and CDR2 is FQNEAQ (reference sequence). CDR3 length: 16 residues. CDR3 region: CASSLVGHKNTGELFF. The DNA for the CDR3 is TGTGCCAGCAGCCTAGTCGGACATAAGAACACCGGGGAGCTGTTTTTT.

The CDR3 DNA sequence: TGTGCCAGCAGTCACCGGAATCGACAGGGGGGCAATCAGCCCCAGCATTTT. Translating it yields CASSHRNRQGGNQPQHF. The J gene is TRBJ1-5, the V gene TRBV27; 9 bases are a match to TRBD1. V dropped 5 bases and J dropped 2; count of bases not matched to a gene: 10. The CDR3 runs 17 residues. Per germline, CDR1 MNHEY and CDR2 SMNVEV (reference sequence).

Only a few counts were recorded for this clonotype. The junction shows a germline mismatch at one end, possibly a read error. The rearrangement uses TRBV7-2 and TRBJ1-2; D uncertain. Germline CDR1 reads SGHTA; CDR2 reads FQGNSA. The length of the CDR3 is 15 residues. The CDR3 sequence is CASSSGVGRNYGYTF. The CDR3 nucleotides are TGTGCCAGCAGCTCCGGCGTGGGCAGGAACTATGGTTACACCTTC.

CDR3 loop: CASSSLYGRDGTDTQYF. The CDR3 DNA reads as TGTGCCAGCAGTTCCCTTTACGGGAGGGATGGGACAGATACGCAGTATTTT. The chain is built from TRBV28 and TRBJ2-3; TRBD2 agrees at 8 bases. Trimming took 4 bases from V and 3 from J; bases not matched to a gene: 12. This CDR3 is 17 amino acids long. Germline assignment: CDR1 MDHEN and CDR2 SYDVKM.

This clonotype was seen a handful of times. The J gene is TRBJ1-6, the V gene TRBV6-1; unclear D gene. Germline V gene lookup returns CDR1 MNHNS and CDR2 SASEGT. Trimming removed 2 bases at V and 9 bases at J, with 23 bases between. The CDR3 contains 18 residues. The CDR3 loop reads CASSEFPPSEAWGSPLHF. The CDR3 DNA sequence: TGTGCCAGCAGTGAATTCCCCCCGAGTGAAGCTTGGGGTTCACCCCTCCACTTT.

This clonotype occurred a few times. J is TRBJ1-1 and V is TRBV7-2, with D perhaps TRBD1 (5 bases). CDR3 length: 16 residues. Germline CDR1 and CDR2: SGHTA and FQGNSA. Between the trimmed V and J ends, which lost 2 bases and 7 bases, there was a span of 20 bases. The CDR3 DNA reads TGTGCCAGCAGCTTAAGCTTGGGTAGGGGTGGGGGTGAAGCTTTCTTT. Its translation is CASSLSLGRGGGEAFF. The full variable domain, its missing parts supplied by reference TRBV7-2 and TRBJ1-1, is GAGVSQSPSNKVTEKGKDVELRCDPISGHTALYWYRQSLGQGLEFLIYFQGNSAPDKSGLPSDRFSAERTGGSVSTLTIQRTQQEDSAVYLCASSLSLGRGGGEAFFGQGTRLTVV.

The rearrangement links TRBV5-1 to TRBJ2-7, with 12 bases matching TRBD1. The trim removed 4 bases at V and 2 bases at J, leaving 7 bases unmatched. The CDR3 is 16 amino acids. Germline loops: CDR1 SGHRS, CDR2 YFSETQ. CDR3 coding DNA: TGCGCCAGCAGCCCTAAGGGACAGGGGGCCACCTACGAGCAGTACTTC. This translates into CASSPKGQGATYEQYF.

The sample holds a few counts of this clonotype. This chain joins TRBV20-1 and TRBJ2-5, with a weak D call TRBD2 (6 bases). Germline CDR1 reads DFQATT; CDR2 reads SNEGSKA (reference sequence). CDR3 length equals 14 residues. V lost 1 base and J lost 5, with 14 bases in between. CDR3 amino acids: CSARVSGLRETQYF. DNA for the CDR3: TGCAGTGCTAGAGTTTCGGGACTTCGGGAGACCCAGTACTTC.

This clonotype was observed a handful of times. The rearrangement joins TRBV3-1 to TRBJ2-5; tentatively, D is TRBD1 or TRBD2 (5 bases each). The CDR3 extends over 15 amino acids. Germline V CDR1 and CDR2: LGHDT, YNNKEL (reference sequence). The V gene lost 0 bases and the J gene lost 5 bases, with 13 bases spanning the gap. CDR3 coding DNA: TGTGCCAGCAGCCAAGATGATGAGGGGTCGGAGACCCAGTACTTC. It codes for CASSQDDEGSETQYF.

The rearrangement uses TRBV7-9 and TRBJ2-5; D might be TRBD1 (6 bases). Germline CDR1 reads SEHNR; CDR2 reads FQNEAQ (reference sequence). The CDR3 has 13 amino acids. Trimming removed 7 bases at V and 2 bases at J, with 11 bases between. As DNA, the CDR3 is TGTGCCAGCACCCAGGGGCTACAAGAGACCCAGTACTTC. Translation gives CASTQGLQETQYF. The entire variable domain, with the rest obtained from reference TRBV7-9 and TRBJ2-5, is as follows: DTGVSQNPRHKITKRGQNVTFRCDPISEHNRLYWYRQTLGQGPEFLTYFQNEAQLEKSRLLSDRFSAERPKGSFSTLEIQRTEQGDSAMYLCASTQGLQETQYFGPGTRLLVL.

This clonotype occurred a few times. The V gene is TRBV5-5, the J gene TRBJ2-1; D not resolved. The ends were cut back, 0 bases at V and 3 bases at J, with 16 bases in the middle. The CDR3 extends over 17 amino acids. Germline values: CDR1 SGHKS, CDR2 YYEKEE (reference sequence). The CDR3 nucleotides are TGTGCCAGCAGCTTGGGGTTTGGTGGGCCCATCTACAATGAGCAGTTCTTC. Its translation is CASSLGFGGPIYNEQFF.

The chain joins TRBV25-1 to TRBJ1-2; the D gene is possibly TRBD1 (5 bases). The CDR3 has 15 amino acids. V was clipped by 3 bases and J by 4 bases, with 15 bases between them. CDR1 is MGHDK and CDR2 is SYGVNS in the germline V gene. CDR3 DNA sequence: TGTGCCAGCAGTGATGCCCAGTGGCAGGGCTATGGCTACACCTTC. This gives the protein CASSDAQWQGYGYTF.

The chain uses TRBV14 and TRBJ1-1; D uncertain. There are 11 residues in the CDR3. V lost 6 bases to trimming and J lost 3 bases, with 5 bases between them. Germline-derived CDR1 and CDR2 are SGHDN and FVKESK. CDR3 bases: TGTGCCAGCAGGGCATACACTGAAGCTTTCTTT. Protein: CASRAYTEAFF.

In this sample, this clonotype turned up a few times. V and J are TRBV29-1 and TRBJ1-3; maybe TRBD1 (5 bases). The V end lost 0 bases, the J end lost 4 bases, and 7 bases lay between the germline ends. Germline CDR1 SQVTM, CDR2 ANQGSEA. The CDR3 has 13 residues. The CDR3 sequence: CSVEDQGGNTIYF. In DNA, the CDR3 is TGCAGCGTTGAAGATCAGGGCGGAAACACCATATATTTT.

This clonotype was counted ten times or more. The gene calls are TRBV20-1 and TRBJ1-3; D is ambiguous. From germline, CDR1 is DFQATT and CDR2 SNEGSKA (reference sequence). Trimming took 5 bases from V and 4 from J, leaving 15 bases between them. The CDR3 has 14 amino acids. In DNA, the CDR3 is TGCAGTGCTCCGGGCCCGCTTAGGGGAAACACCATATATTTT. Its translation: CSAPGPLRGNTIYF.

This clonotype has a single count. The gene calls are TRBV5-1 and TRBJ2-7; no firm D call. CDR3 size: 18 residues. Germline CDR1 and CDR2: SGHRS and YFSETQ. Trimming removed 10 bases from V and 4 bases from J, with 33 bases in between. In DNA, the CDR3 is TGCGCCGGACCAGGCCTCGACGACCGAGGCAGCCGGAGATACGAGCAGTACTTC. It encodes CAGPGLDDRGSRRYEQYF.

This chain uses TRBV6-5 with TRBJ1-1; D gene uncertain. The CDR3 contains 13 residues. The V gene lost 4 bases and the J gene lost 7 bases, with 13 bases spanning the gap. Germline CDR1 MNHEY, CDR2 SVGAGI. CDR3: CASSFSGELEAFF. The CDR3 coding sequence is TGTGCCAGCAGTTTCTCCGGAGAGCTTGAAGCTTTCTTT.

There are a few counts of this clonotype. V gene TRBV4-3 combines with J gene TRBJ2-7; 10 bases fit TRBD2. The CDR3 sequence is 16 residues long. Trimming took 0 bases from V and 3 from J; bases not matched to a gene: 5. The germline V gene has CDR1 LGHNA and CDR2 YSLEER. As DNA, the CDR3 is TGCGCCAGCAGCCAAGAGGGGGGACTAGCGATCTACGAGCAGTACTTC. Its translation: CASSQEGGLAIYEQYF.

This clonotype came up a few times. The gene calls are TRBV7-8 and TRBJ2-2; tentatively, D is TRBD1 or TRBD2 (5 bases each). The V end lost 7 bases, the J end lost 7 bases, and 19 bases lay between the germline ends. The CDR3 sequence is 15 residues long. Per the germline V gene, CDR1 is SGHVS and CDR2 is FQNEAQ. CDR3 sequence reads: CASTLGGKGVGELFF. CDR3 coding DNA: TGTGCCAGCACCCTTGGGGGAAAGGGTGTCGGGGAGCTGTTTTTT.

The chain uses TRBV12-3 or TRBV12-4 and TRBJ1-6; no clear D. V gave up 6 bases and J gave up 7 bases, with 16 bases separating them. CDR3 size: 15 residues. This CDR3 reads CASSPSAGGNSPLHF. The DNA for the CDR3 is TGTGCCAGCAGCCCCAGCGCCGGCGGGAATTCACCCCTCCACTTT.

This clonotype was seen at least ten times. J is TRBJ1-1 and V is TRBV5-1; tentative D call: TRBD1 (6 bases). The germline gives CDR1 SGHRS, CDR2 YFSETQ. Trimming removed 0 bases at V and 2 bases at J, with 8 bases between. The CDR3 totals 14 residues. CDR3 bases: TGCGCCAGCAGCTTGGAGACAGGAAACACTGAAGCTTTCTTT. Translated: CASSLETGNTEAFF.